This T cell receptor (beta chain) was captured by sequencing in a study of identical twins. Study-wide results and limits: It was cross-sectional statistical analysis, not following the same donors, that the conclusions relied on. A partial confounding effect on zero-insertion analyses could come from invariant MAIT and iNKT cells.

TCRdb fed the 5' RACE reads into MiXCR, producing one record per CDR3 protein. The table shows some 760,000 distinct CDR3 sequences, with roughly 20% occurring only once. The CDR3 loop spans 14 amino acids. Germline CDR1 and CDR2: SGHTA and FQGTGA. Trimming pared 5 bases from V and 4 bases from J, leaving 14 bases between. Remarks on this clonotype: Its antigen is unidentified.

These data were also reused for a study on T cells expressing NK-cell markers. Per that study: The authors sequenced eight donors, of whom seven were HCMV-seropositive and one was seronegative. The use of an anti-gamma-delta TCR antibody, which was added in several experiments, restricted sorting to T cells expressing alpha-beta TCR.

This chain connects TRBV7-3 to TRBJ2-5; D is perhaps TRBD1 (5 bases). Sequencing input: PBMCs. This clonotype was sampled from a woman between 18 and 29 years old in good health. Here the CDR3 reads CASSPGFGRETQYF. In nucleotides, the CDR3 is TGTGCCAGCAGCCCAGGGTTCGGCCGAGAGACCCAGTACTTC.